Below, 14 T cell receptor beta chains from the same sample are listed, as sequenced in a study of cytomegalovirus exposure and HLA in healthy donors. Use of 60 Vbeta and 13 Jbeta primers characterized the PCR. Produced via immunoSEQ multiplex PCR; TCRdb's table is partial and in-frame only. The table lists around 100,000 clones, around 80% of them singletons. Sequencing was done on a sample of PBMCs. These receptors came from a young woman in good health and CMV-seropositive.

This chain uses TRBV9 with TRBJ2-7; D may be TRBD2 (6 bases). V lost 0 bases and J lost 4, with 11 bases in between. CDR1 and CDR2 (germline): SGDLS, YYNGEE. This CDR3 comprises 14 residues. For the CDR3, the DNA is TGTGCCAGCAGCGTAGCTCGCAGCGGGTACGAGCAGTACTTC. Translation: CASSVARSGYEQYF.

CDR3 bases: TGTGCCAGCAGCCCGACGACAGGTTCTGGCTATGGCTACACCTTC. This gives the protein CASSPTTGSGYGYTF. The genes are TRBV7-2 and TRBJ1-2; possibly TRBD1 for D (6 bases). Germline V CDR1 and CDR2: SGHTA, FQGNSA. V gave up 5 bases and J gave up 4 bases, with 17 bases separating them. The CDR3 contains 15 residues. Together with reference TRBV7-2 and TRBJ1-2, the CDR3 gives the full variable domain: GAGVSQSPSNKVTEKGKDVELRCDPISGHTALYWYRQSLGQGLEFLIYFQGNSAPDKSGLPSDRFSAERTGGSVSTLTIQRTQQEDSAVYLCASSPTTGSGYGYTFGSGTRLTVV.

V gene TRBV18 combines with J gene TRBJ1-5; D is unclear. The V gene lost 2 bases and the J gene lost 4 bases, with 3 bases spanning the gap. The CDR3 runs to 12 residues. CDR1 is KGHSH and CDR2 is LQKENI in the germline V gene. CDR3 residues: CASSPENQPQHF. In DNA, the CDR3 is TGTGCCAGCTCACCAGAGAATCAGCCCCAGCATTTT.

V usage is TRBV2 and J usage is TRBJ2-3, with TRBD1 matching over 8 bases. Germline V CDR1 and CDR2: SNHLY, FYNNEI. J was trimmed by 4 bases and V by 8 bases; bases with no gene match: 14. This CDR3 region has 16 residues. CDR3 nucleotide sequence: TGTGCCAGCCCTCCTTTCCCCGGACAGGGAGCAGATACGCAGTATTTT. Translation: CASPPFPGQGADTQYF.

The chain is built from TRBV7-3 and TRBJ2-7; tentatively, D is TRBD1 (6 bases). The CDR3 covers 13 residues. CDR1 and CDR2 (germline): SGHTA, FQGTGA. With 0 bases removed from V and 7 bases from J, the gap between germline ends came to 10 bases. CDR3 DNA sequence: TGTGCCAGCAGCTTAACGTACGGGACAGAGCAGTACTTC. The encoded protein is CASSLTYGTEQYF.

The chain carries TRBV7-9 and TRBJ2-1; a weak D match, TRBD1 (6 bases). V dropped 1 base and J dropped 6 bases, with 16 bases sitting between them. Germline V gives CDR1 SEHNR, CDR2 FQNEAQ (reference sequence). The CDR3 spans 16 residues. CDR3 sequence reads: CASSLGGRGRGNEQFF. The CDR3 DNA reads TGTGCCAGCAGCTTAGGAGGCAGGGGACGCGGCAATGAGCAGTTCTTC. Supplemented by reference TRBV7-9 and TRBJ2-1, the full variable domain reads DTGVSQNPRHKITKRGQNVTFRCDPISEHNRLYWYRQTLGQGPEFLTYFQNEAQLEKSRLLSDRFSAERPKGSFSTLEIQRTEQGDSAMYLCASSLGGRGRGNEQFFGPGTRLTVL.

In its sample, this clone was seen a few times. The chain is built from TRBV19 and TRBJ1-5; TRBD1 might be the D (6 bases). CDR1 LNHDA and CDR2 SQIVND come from the germline V gene (reference sequence). There are 14 residues in the CDR3. V shed 6 bases and J shed 2 bases, with 11 bases lying between them. CDR3 nucleotide sequence: TGTGCCAGTAGCCCCTCAGGGGGCAATCAGCCCCAGCATTTT. It yields the protein CASSPSGGNQPQHF.

The V call is TRBV5-1, the J call TRBJ2-3; 12 nucleotides agree with TRBD1. The V gene end was trimmed by 0 bases and the J gene end by 3 bases; junction bases not matched to a gene: 5. The CDR3 runs 17 residues. Per germline, CDR1 SGHRS and CDR2 YFSETQ. Here the CDR3 DNA reads TGCGCCAGCAGCTTGGAGGGGACAGGGGGCAGGACAGATACGCAGTATTTT. It specifies CASSLEGTGGRTDTQYF.

V and J are TRBV10-2 and TRBJ1-2, with no clear D. Per the germline V gene, CDR1 is WSHSY and CDR2 is SAAADI. The V gene lost 7 bases and the J gene lost 2 bases, with 14 bases spanning the gap. This CDR3 has 14 residues. The CDR3 loop is CASTVEGSNYGYTF. The CDR3 bases are TGCGCCAGCACTGTGGAGGGAAGCAACTATGGCTACACCTTC.

The CDR3 region is CASRNDRVSHLGAFF. The CDR3 DNA follows: TGTGCCAGCAGAAACGACAGGGTAAGCCATCTGGGAGCTTTCTTT. This rearrangement joins TRBV5-6 to TRBJ1-1; 7 bases match TRBD1. This CDR3 region has 15 residues. V lost 5 bases, J lost 10 bases, and 17 bases stayed unmatched. Looked up from germline, CDR1 is SGHDT and CDR2 is YYEEEE.

V and J are TRBV27 and TRBJ1-5, with D unclear. From germline, CDR1 is MNHEY and CDR2 SMNVEV (reference sequence). The CDR3 extends over 16 amino acids. V was clipped by 6 bases and J by 3 bases, with 18 bases between them. The CDR3 is CASRSAGMDANQPQHF. The CDR3 nucleotides are TGTGCCAGCAGGAGCGCGGGGATGGATGCCAATCAGCCCCAGCATTTT.

The chain employs TRBV27 and TRBJ2-7, with a weak D call TRBD1 (5 bases). This CDR3 spans 14 amino acids. The germline V and J ends were trimmed by 8 bases and 7 bases, with 21 bases remaining between them. Germline CDR1 and CDR2: MNHEY and SMNVEV (reference sequence). The CDR3 region has the DNA TGTGCCAGCTCCTTCTCCAGGGTCTGGGAAGAGCAGTACTTC. Encoded protein: CASSFSRVWEEQYF.

The sample holds one count of this clone. The genes are TRBV4-2 and TRBJ2-7, with 9 positions matching TRBD2. V lost 4 bases, J lost 2 bases, and 6 bases stayed unmatched. CDR1 is LGHNA and CDR2 is YNFKEQ in the germline V gene. The CDR3 covers 15 residues. CDR3 nucleotide sequence: TGTGCCAGCAGCCCAAAGGGCGGGGGGGCCTACGAGCAGTACTTC. Residues: CASSPKGGGAYEQYF.

The chain uses TRBV5-1 and TRBJ1-1; TRBD1 might be the D (5 bases). From germline, CDR1 is SGHRS and CDR2 YFSETQ. Trimming took 0 bases from V and 1 from J, leaving 10 bases between them. This CDR3 contains 15 residues. For the CDR3, the DNA is TGCGCCAGCAGCTTGGGCGAGACAGCGAACACTGAAGCTTTCTTT. Translation gives CASSLGETANTEAFF.